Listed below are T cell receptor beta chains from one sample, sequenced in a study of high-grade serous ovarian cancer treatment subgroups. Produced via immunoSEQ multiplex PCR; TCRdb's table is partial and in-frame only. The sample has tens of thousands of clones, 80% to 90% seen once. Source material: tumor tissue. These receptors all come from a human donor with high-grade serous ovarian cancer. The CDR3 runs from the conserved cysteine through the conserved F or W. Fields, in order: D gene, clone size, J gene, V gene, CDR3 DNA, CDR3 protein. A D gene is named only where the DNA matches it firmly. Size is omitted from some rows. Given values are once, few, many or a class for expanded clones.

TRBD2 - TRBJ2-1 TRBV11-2 TGTGCCAGCAGCAACAGCGGGAGGATCAATGAGCAGTTCTTC CASSNSGRINEQFF
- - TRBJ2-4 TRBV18 TGTGCCAGCTCACCCCTCTTCCTATACCTAGCCAAAAACATTCAGTACTTC CASSPLFLYLAKNIQYF
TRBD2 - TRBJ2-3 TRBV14 TGTGCCAGCAGCCTTAGACTAGCGGGAGCCTTTATAGATACGCAGTATTTT CASSLRLAGAFIDTQYF
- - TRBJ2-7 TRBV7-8 TGTGCCAGCAGCTTGCGCGCCACCTCCTACGAGCAGTACTTC CASSLRATSYEQYF
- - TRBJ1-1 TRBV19 TGTGCCAGTAATGGTATCGGCACTGAAGCTTTCTTT CASNGIGTEAFF
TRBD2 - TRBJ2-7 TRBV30 TGTGCCTGGAGTTACCGGGCTAGCGGGAGCGAGCAGTACTTC CAWSYRASGSEQYF
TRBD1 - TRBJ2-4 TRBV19 TGTGCCAGTAAGGACAGGGTGGAAAACATTCAGTACTTC CASKDRVENIQYF
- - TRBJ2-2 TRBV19 TGTGCCAGTAGTATAAACAGGGGAGGTCCCGGGGAGCTGTTTTTT CASSINRGGPGELFF
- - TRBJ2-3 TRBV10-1 TGCGCCAGCAGTACTGCGGGATCGGTGGATACGCAGTATTTT CASSTAGSVDTQYF
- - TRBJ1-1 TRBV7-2 TGTGCCAGCAGCTTATTAGGGACTGAAGCTTTCTTT CASSLLGTEAFF
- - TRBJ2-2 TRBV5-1 TGCGCCAGCAGCTTCGGGGACCCCGGGGAGCTGTTTTTT CASSFGDPGELFF
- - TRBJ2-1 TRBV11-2 TGTGCCAGCAGCCGATTGAGAGGCCGCTCCTACAATGAGCAGTTCTTC CASSRLRGRSYNEQFF
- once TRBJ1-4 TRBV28 TGTGCCACCCGATCAGGGGTGGATGAAAAACTGTTTTTT CATRSGVDEKLFF
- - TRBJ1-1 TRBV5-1 TGCGCCAGCAGCTTGATCGGGGATCGGGACACTGAAGCTTTCTTT CASSLIGDRDTEAFF
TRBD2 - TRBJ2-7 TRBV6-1 TGTGCCAGCAACGCGGGGAGGGAAACCTACGAGCAGTACTTC CASNAGRETYEQYF